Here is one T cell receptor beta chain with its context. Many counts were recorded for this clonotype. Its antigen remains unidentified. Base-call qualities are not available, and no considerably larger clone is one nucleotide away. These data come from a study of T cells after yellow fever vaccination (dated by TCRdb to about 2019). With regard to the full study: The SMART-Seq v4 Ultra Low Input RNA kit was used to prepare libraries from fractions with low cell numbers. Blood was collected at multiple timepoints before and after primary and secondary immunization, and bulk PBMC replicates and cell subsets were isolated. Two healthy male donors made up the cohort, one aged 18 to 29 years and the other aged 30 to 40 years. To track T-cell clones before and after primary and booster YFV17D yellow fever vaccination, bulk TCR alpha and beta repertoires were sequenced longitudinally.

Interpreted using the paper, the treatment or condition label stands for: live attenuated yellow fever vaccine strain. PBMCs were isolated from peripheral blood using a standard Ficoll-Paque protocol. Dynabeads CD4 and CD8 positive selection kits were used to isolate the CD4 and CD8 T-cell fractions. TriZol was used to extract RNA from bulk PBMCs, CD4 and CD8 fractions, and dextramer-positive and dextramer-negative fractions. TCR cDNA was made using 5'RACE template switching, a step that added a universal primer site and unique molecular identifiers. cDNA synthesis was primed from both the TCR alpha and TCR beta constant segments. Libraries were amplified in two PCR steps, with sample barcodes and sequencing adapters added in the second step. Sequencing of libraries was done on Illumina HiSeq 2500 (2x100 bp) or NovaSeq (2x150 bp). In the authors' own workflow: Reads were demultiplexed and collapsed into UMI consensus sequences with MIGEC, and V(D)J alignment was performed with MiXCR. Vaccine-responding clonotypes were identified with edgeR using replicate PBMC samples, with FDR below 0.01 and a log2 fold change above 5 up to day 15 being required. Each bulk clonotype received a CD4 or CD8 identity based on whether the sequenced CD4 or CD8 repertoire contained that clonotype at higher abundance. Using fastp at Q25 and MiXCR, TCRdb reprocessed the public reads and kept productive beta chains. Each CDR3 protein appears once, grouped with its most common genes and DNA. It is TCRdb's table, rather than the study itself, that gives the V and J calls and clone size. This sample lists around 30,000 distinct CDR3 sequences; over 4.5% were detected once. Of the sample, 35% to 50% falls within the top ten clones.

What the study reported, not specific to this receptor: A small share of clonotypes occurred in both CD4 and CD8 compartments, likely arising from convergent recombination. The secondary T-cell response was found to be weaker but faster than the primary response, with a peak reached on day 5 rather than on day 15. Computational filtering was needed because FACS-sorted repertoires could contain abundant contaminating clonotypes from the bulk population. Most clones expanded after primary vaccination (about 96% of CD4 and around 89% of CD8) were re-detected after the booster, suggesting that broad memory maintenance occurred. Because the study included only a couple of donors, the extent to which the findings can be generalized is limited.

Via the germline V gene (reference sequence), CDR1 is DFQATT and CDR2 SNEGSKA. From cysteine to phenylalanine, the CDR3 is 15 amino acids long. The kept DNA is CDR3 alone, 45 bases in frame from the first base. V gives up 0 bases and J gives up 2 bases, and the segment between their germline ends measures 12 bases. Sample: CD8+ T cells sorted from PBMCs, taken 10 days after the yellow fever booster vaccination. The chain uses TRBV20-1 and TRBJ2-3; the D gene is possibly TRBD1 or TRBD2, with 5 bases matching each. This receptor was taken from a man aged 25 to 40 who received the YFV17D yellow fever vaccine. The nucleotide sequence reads TGCAGTGCTAGAGATGTGGGGGAGTACACAGATACGCAGTATTTT. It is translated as CSARDVGEYTDTQYF.